This T cell receptor (beta chain) stems from a study of OX40 agonist ivuxolimab in advanced cancers. Study-level information: The patients received ivuxolimab by intravenous route every 2 weeks at 0.01 to 10 mg/kg. Melanoma, hepatocellular carcinoma, head and neck or renal cell cancer occurred in dose-escalation patients. Prior therapy, whether anti-PD-1, anti-PD-L1 or anti-CTLA-4, was allowed, and roughly 44% had some.

No patient had autoimmune disease or received systemic immunosuppression. Trimming at V came to 9 bases and at J to 4 bases, leaving 11 bases not matched to a gene. The CDR3 length is 15 residues. Germline values: CDR1 SNHLY, CDR2 FYNNEI. Assay: immunoSEQ multiplex PCR; the TCRdb copy retains only in-frame clones and omits some. This sample has about 91,000 clones; roughly 85% occur once, and the top ten carry roughly 0.52%. The source was CD4+ or CD8+ T cells sorted from blood, collected in a trial of the OX40 agonist ivuxolimab. The V gene is TRBV2, the J gene TRBJ2-3, with 9 bases identical to TRBD2. The receptor's source is an adult with an advanced solid tumor such as melanoma, head and neck, liver or kidney cancer. As DNA, the CDR3 is TGTGCCAGAGGGACTAGCAAAGGGAGGCCAGATACGCAGTATTTT. Translating it yields CARGTSKGRPDTQYF.